The source of this T cell receptor (beta chain) is a study of T-cell memory formation after mild COVID-19. TCRdb fed the 5' RACE reads into MiXCR, producing one record per CDR3 protein. The sample shows hundreds of thousands of distinct CDR3 sequences, less than 25% of them seen only once. This receptor was taken from an adult woman who had mild COVID-19 (a few samples of this study predate the infection). Cell type and time point are not known. The sample was PBMCs or a T cell subset sorted from them (not recorded which).

Here the CDR3 reads CASTFDRGWGYTF. The CDR3 DNA sequence: TGTGCCAGTACGTTCGACAGGGGTTGGGGCTACACCTTC. The genes are TRBV19 and TRBJ1-2; 8 nucleotides line up with TRBD1. J was trimmed by 8 bases and V by 7 bases; bases with no gene match: 9. This CDR3 is 13 amino acids long. The V gene's germline CDR1 is LNHDA and CDR2 SQIVND (reference sequence).